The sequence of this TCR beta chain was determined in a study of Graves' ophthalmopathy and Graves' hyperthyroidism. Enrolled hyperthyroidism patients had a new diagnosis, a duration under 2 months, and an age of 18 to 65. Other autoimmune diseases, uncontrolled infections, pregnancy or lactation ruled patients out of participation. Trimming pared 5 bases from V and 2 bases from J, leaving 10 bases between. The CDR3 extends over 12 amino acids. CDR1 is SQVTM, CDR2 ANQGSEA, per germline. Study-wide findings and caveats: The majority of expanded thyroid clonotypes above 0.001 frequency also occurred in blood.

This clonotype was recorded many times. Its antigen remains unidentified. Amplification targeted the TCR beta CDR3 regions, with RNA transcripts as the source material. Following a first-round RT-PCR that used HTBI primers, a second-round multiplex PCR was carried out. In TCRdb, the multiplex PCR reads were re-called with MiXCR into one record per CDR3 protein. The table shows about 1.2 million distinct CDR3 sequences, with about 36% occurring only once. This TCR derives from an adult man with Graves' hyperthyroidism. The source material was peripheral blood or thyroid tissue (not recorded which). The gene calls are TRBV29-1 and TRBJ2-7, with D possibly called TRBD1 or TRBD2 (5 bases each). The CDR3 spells CSVLRGPYEQYF. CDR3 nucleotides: TGCAGCGTTTTGAGGGGTCCCTACGAGCAGTACTTC.